These T cell receptor beta chains were read from a single sample in a study of human T cells and chemical hapten exposure. TCRdb used MiXCR to reprocess the 5' RACE reads, holding one entry per CDR3 protein. Here the sample spans tens of thousands of distinct CDR3 sequences, less than 9.5% being singletons. Every receptor here comes from a male donor in good health. Both conserved end residues are trimmed from each CDR3.

CDR3aa: ATSRDRGMNTEAF
v_gene: TRBV15

CDR3aa: ASIPPRKWDTGYLNYGYT
v_gene: TRBV6-4

CDR3aa: SVDRVNTEAF
v_gene: TRBV29-1

CDR3aa: ASSYSGREYQPQH
v_gene: TRBV6-2/TRBV6-3

CDR3aa: ASSLTGVYNQPQH
v_gene: TRBV6-5

CDR3aa: SASSPGGTGELF
v_gene: TRBV20-1

CDR3aa: ASSPSTSGKNIQY
v_gene: TRBV27

CDR3aa: SARGVGAGVSNQPQH
v_gene: TRBV20-1

CDR3aa: ASSQDFRAPEKVLH
v_gene: TRBV4-3

CDR3aa: ASSFGTGGREKLF
v_gene: TRBV12-3/TRBV12-4

CDR3aa: AISEEGAQADEKLF
v_gene: TRBV10-3

CDR3aa: ASSLARSTDTQY
v_gene: TRBV7-2

CDR3aa: ASSLRLAGGPKIYPYEQY
v_gene: TRBV19

CDR3aa: AISEGTYEQY
v_gene: TRBV10-3

CDR3aa: ASSLPGTGSNTQY
v_gene: TRBV3-1

CDR3aa: ASSSGEVITNEQF
v_gene: TRBV28

CDR3aa: ASSSLGKAAF
v_gene: TRBV7-9

CDR3aa: SASLDRSYDQPQH
v_gene: TRBV20-1

CDR3aa: SVTGGPNVLT
v_gene: TRBV29-1

CDR3aa: ASSPGARAYEQY
v_gene: TRBV7-2

CDR3aa: ASGIPGNTGELF
v_gene: TRBV10-3

CDR3aa: ASSYGTGGTPLH
v_gene: TRBV6-5

CDR3aa: ASRTGGYEQY
v_gene: TRBV12-3/TRBV12-4

CDR3aa: ASRTGTGSYEQY
v_gene: TRBV6-6

CDR3aa: ASSFSGLAKNIQY
v_gene: TRBV27

CDR3aa: ASSHHLTGEGYNEKLF
v_gene: TRBV4-2

CDR3aa: SARGGSEQF
v_gene: TRBV20-1